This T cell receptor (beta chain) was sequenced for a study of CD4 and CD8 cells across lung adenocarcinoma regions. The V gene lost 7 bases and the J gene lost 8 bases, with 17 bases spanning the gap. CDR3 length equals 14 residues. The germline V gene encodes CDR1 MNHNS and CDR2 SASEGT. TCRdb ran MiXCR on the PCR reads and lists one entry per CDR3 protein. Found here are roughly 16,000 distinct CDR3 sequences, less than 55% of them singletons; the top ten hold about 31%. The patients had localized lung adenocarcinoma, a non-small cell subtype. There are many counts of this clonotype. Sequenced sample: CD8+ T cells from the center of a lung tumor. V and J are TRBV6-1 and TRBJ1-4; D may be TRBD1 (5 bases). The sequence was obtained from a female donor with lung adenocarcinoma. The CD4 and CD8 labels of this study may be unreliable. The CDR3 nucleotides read TGTGCCAGCACCAACGGGGGTTTAGGGGAAAAACTGTTTTTT. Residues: CASTNGGLGEKLFF.